The entry below gives a single TCR beta chain sequence along with its context. Its matching antigen is unknown. The table came from immunoSEQ multiplex PCR; TCRdb's copy has only in-frame clones and leaves some out. The repertoire has under 20,000 clones, over 75% of them found once; the top ten carry 2.5% to 3.5%. This sample is part of a study of T cells and Merkel cell carcinoma outcomes. Between the trimmed V and J ends, which lost 3 bases and 6 bases, there was a span of 14 bases. Germline lookup yields CDR1 GTSNPN and CDR2 SVGIG (reference sequence). This CDR3 spans 13 amino acids. Study-wide points: Reportedly, T-cell repertoire with density predicts Merkel cell carcinoma outcomes.

Sequences were obtained from tumor tissue from Merkel cell carcinoma. The receptor comes from a human donor with Merkel cell carcinoma. This sequence joins TRBV30 and TRBJ1-1; D remains unclear. This CDR3 is CAWRPDKSPEAFF. CDR3 coding DNA: TGTGCCTGGAGGCCTGACAAGTCCCCTGAAGCTTTCTTT.